This TCR beta chain was retrieved from a study of OX40 agonist ivuxolimab in advanced cancers. Study at large: Patients in dose escalation had liver, melanoma, kidney or head and neck cancers.

By share of the sample, this clone is medium-sized. Here immunoSEQ multiplex PCR was the method, and the copy in TCRdb shows in-frame clones only, minus some. The data hold about 50,000 clones, with around 84% observed a single time. The CDR3 is 15 amino acids. Germline CDR1 SGDLS, CDR2 YYNGEE. The junction had 2 bases not matched to a gene; V was cut back by 1 base and J by 5 bases. Sequenced here: CD4+ or CD8+ T cells sorted from blood, sampled in a trial of the OX40 agonist ivuxolimab. This chain joins TRBV9 and TRBJ1-6; 8 nucleotides align to TRBD1. The sequence was collected from an adult with an advanced solid tumor such as melanoma, head and neck, liver or kidney cancer. The CDR3 DNA is TGTGCCAGCAGCGTACGACAGGGGCATAATTCACCCCTCCACTTT. It specifies CASSVRQGHNSPLHF.